The 12 T cell receptor beta chains listed next were all sequenced from one sample in a study of sequential checkpoint blockade in melanoma. TCRdb's table, derived via immunoSEQ multiplex PCR, lists solely in-frame clones and lacks some. The table has about 2,600 clones, about 30% seen once. Treatment described: randomized to nivolumab then ipilimumab (arm A) or the reverse (arm B). The sequencing used tumor tissue (inferred from file names), collected from a patient given nivolumab and ipilimumab in sequence. Every receptor here comes from a human donor with melanoma.

This clone was seen more than once but under ten times. The chain uses TRBV11-3 and TRBJ2-5, with 12 bases aligning to TRBD2. Per germline, CDR1 SGHNT and CDR2 YENEEA. The CDR3 spans 14 residues. Trimming at V came to 8 bases and at J to 1 base, leaving 2 bases not matched to a gene. The DNA of the CDR3 is TGTGCCAGCCGGACTAGCGGGGTCCAAGAGACCCAGTACTTC. Residues: CASRTSGVQETQYF.

This clone was counted a few times. The chain recombines TRBV14 with TRBJ2-5; D uncertain. The CDR3 consists of 11 residues. Trimming pared 3 bases from V and 5 bases from J, leaving 4 bases between. The germline gives CDR1 SGHDN, CDR2 FVKESK. The CDR3 coding sequence is TGTGCCAGCAGCCAGAGGGAGACCCAGTACTTC. It translates to CASSQRETQYF.

The sample holds one count of this clone. The rearrangement joins TRBV19 to TRBJ1-2; no clear D gene. V lost 6 bases and J lost 4, with 6 bases in between. Germline V gene data show CDR1 as LNHDA and CDR2 as SQIVND (reference sequence). The CDR3 spans 11 residues. The CDR3 here is CASRDLYGYTF. The CDR3 DNA is TGTGCCAGTAGGGACCTCTATGGCTACACCTTC. Supplemented by reference TRBV19 and TRBJ1-2, the full variable domain reads DGGITQSPKYLFRKEGQNVTLSCEQNLNHDAMYWYRQDPGQGLRLIYYSQIVNDFQKGDIAEGYSVSREKKESFPLTVTSAQKNPTAFYLCASRDLYGYTFGSGTRLTVV.

This clone rates as large. The V gene is TRBV14, the J gene TRBJ2-3; D is uncertain. V was cut by 1 base and J by 8 bases, with 10 bases left in between. Looked up from germline, CDR1 is SGHDN and CDR2 is FVKESK. The CDR3 is 13 residues long. CDR3 residues: CASSQVWSGTQYF. CDR3 DNA: TGTGCCAGCAGCCAAGTTTGGAGTGGTACGCAGTATTTT. The complete variable domain, with remaining parts taken from reference TRBV14 and TRBJ2-3, reads EAGVTQFPSHSVIEKGQTVTLRCDPISGHDNLYWYRRVMGKEIKFLLHFVKESKQDESGMPNNRFLAERTGGTYSTLKVQPAELEDSGVYFCASSQVWSGTQYFGPGTRLTVL.

The chain uses TRBV6-8 and TRBJ2-5; D is tentatively TRBD1 or TRBD2 (5 bases each). This CDR3 contains 14 residues. Germline V gene data show CDR1 as MNHGY and CDR2 as SAAAGT. The V end was cut by 2 bases, the J end by 2 bases, with 9 bases between. The CDR3 is CASSYGGKQETQYF. CDR3 in DNA: TGTGCCAGCAGTTACGGGGGTAAACAAGAGACCCAGTACTTC.

The V and J genes are TRBV14 and TRBJ2-7; 7 nucleotides match TRBD1. This CDR3 is built from 15 residues. V dropped 2 bases and J dropped 5; count of bases not matched to a gene: 9. Germline CDR1 is SGHDN and CDR2 is FVKESK. The CDR3, as DNA: TGTGCCAGCAGCCAAAGGACGACAGGGACCCACGAGCAGTACTTC. Translating it yields CASSQRTTGTHEQYF.

This chain connects TRBV30 to TRBJ1-2; D is uncertain. Per the germline V gene, CDR1 is GTSNPN and CDR2 is SVGIG (reference sequence). V was pared by 0 bases and J by 8 bases, with 7 bases between. The length of the CDR3 is 11 residues. In nucleotides, the CDR3 is TGTGCCTGGAGTGTTTTGAGAGGCTACACCTTC. Residues: CAWSVLRGYTF.

The chain links TRBV18 to TRBJ2-7, with 10 bases fitting TRBD2. Germline values: CDR1 KGHSH, CDR2 LQKENI. The CDR3 has 16 amino acids. The V segment lost 3 bases and the J segment 0 bases; nucleotides outside the gene matches: 5. The CDR3 protein is CASSPASGGPSYEQYF. CDR3 in DNA: TGTGCCAGCTCACCGGCTAGCGGGGGCCCCTCCTACGAGCAGTACTTC.

There are a few counts of this clone. The chain has TRBV11-3 and TRBJ2-3; D possibly corresponds to TRBD2 (5 bases). The CDR3 is 17 residues long. Looked up from germline, CDR1 is SGHNT and CDR2 is YENEEA. V was cut by 0 bases and J by 5 bases, with 18 bases left in between. The CDR3 region has the DNA TGTGCCAGCAGCTTAGATTGGTCGGGGTCCTACCGAGATACGCAGTATTTT. As protein: CASSLDWSGSYRDTQYF.

The chain uses TRBV9 and TRBJ1-1; weak D call: TRBD1 (6 bases). The CDR3 totals 14 residues. The germline gives CDR1 SGDLS, CDR2 YYNGEE. V lost 2 bases, J lost 3 bases, and 11 bases lay in between. This CDR3 reads CASSVRGRDTEAFF. In DNA form, the CDR3 reads TGTGCCAGCAGCGTTAGGGGGAGGGACACTGAAGCTTTCTTT.

The chain uses TRBV11-3 and TRBJ1-1, with TRBD1 as a possible D gene (5 bases). CDR1 is SGHNT, CDR2 YENEEA, per germline. V was cut by 4 bases and J by 1 base, with 13 bases left in between. This CDR3 contains 15 residues. The CDR3 spells CASSSTWGANTEAFF. The CDR3 DNA is TGTGCCAGCAGCTCCACCTGGGGCGCGAACACTGAAGCTTTCTTT.

The chain is built from TRBV5-1 and TRBJ2-3; 12 nucleotides align to TRBD2. Germline V gene lookup returns CDR1 SGHRS and CDR2 YFSETQ. V dropped 3 bases and J dropped 5; count of bases not matched to a gene: 10. This CDR3 spans 17 amino acids. CDR3 amino acids: CASSWYPLAGGQDTQYF. Written as DNA, the CDR3 is TGCGCCAGCAGCTGGTACCCCCTAGCGGGGGGGCAAGATACGCAGTATTTT.